Following are 29 T cell receptor beta chains from one sample sequenced in a study of blood T cell repertoires in COVID-19. Assay used: immunoSEQ multiplex PCR; TCRdb lists only in-frame clones, some missing. In the table there are more than 400,000 clones, roughly 85% of which are singletons. Material: peripheral blood. These receptors came from a human donor in a cohort sampled during active COVID-19.

This chain uses TRBV5-5 with TRBJ2-3; 7 bases agree with TRBD2. Germline V gene sequence: CDR1 SGHKS, CDR2 YYEKEE (reference sequence). This CDR3 spans 14 amino acids. The V and J ends lost 7 bases and 6 bases, in that order; junction bases with no gene match: 11. CDR3 sequence (DNA): TGTGCCAGCCGTATGACGGGGGGAGCGGATACGCAGTATTTT. Translating it yields CASRMTGGADTQYF.

The chain links TRBV9 to TRBJ1-2, with TRBD1 matching 9 bases. Germline CDR1 SGDLS, CDR2 YYNGEE. J was trimmed by 5 bases and V by 4 bases; bases with no gene match: 18. CDR3 size: 18 residues. CDR3 nucleotide sequence: TGTGCCAGCAGCTCCGGGACAGGGAAGTCTCAGCGCAAGTATGGCTACACCTTC. Its protein is CASSSGTGKSQRKYGYTF.

This clone is a singleton in its sample. The rearrangement uses TRBV7-2 and TRBJ1-2, with TRBD1 matching over 8 bases. Losses at the gene ends were 1 base for V and 7 bases for J; bases not matched to a gene: 11. The CDR3 runs 16 residues. The germline gives CDR1 SGHTA, CDR2 FQGNSA. CDR3 in amino acids: CASSLGPQGASVGYTF. The CDR3 nucleotides read TGTGCCAGCAGCTTAGGACCTCAGGGGGCTTCGGTTGGCTACACCTTC.

The rearrangement uses TRBV4-2 and TRBJ2-3, with TRBD2 matching over 13 bases. The CDR3 covers 17 residues. With 0 bases clipped from V and 4 bases from J, the junction kept 4 bases outside the gene matches. The germline V gene encodes CDR1 LGHNA and CDR2 YNFKEQ. The CDR3 loop is CASSQDRTSGSPDTQYF. CDR3 coding DNA: TGTGCCAGCAGCCAAGATCGGACTAGCGGGAGCCCAGATACGCAGTATTTT.

In this sample, this clone turned up once. The gene calls are TRBV10-3 and TRBJ2-1; 7 nucleotides align to TRBD1. The CDR3 length is 15 residues. The ends lost 7 bases at V and 7 bases at J; junction bases unmatched: 13. The germline V gene has CDR1 ENHRY and CDR2 SYGVKD. CDR3 amino acids: CAIKASGQKGNEQFF. The CDR3 nucleotides read TGTGCCATCAAGGCCTCGGGACAGAAGGGGAATGAGCAGTTCTTC.

The V and J genes are TRBV6-5 and TRBJ2-7; weak D call: TRBD2 (5 bases). V dropped 2 bases and J dropped 3 bases, with 11 bases sitting between them. Looked up from germline, CDR1 is MNHEY and CDR2 is SVGAGI. The CDR3 extends over 14 amino acids. The CDR3 DNA follows: TGTGCCAGCAGTTACCGGGGTTACAGCTACGAGCAGTACTTC. It codes for CASSYRGYSYEQYF.

The chain links TRBV7-9 to TRBJ2-5; 7 positions agree with TRBD2. Germline V lookup: CDR1 SEHNR, CDR2 FQNEAQ (reference sequence). This CDR3 has 15 residues. J gave up 1 base and V 2 bases, and 4 bases lay outside the gene matches. The DNA of the CDR3 is TGTGCCAGCAGCTTAAGCGGGACCCCCCAAGAGACCCAGTACTTC. Translation: CASSLSGTPQETQYF.

This sequence joins TRBV7-2 and TRBJ2-5; tentatively, D is TRBD2 (5 bases). Between the trimmed V and J ends, which lost 5 bases and 6 bases, there was a span of 19 bases. The CDR3 is made up of 15 amino acids. CDR1 and CDR2 from the germline V gene are SGHTA and FQGNSA. The CDR3 nucleotides read TGTGCCAGCAGCCCCTCGGGGAATCTAGATCAGACCCAGTACTTC. Its translation is CASSPSGNLDQTQYF.

The rearrangement joins TRBV19 to TRBJ2-3; D gene unclear. Germline loops: CDR1 LNHDA, CDR2 SQIVND (reference sequence). Deletions cut 9 bases from V and 4 bases from J, with 14 bases between. The CDR3 runs to 13 residues. The CDR3 sequence: CASTQTTPDTQYF. CDR3 in DNA: TGTGCCAGCACACAAACCACACCAGATACGCAGTATTTT.

The gene calls are TRBV7-3 and TRBJ1-1, with a possible D match to TRBD1 (6 bases). V was trimmed by 1 base and J by 0 bases, leaving 12 bases between them. Per germline, CDR1 SGHTA and CDR2 FQGTGA. This CDR3 is 16 amino acids long. In DNA form, the CDR3 reads TGTGCCAGCAGCTTAAGGCCAGGGGCTTTGAACACTGAAGCTTTCTTT. This translates into CASSLRPGALNTEAFF.

The sample holds one count of this clone. The chain links TRBV10-3 to TRBJ1-2; possibly TRBD1 for D (6 bases). This CDR3 is built from 16 residues. Germline CDR1 ENHRY, CDR2 SYGVKD. Trimming shortened V by 4 bases and J by 0 bases, and 15 bases separated the two germline ends. The CDR3 here is CAISADRDKSNYGYTF. CDR3 in DNA: TGTGCCATCAGTGCTGACCGGGACAAGTCTAACTATGGCTACACCTTC.

The chain employs TRBV3-1 (or the pseudogene TRBV3-2) and TRBJ1-2; 8 nucleotides agree with TRBD1. Trimming took 4 bases from V and 0 from J; bases not matched to a gene: 4. Germline lookup yields CDR1 LGHDT and CDR2 YNNKEL (reference sequence). The CDR3 totals 15 residues. This CDR3 reads CASSRGQGANYGYTF. CDR3 coding DNA: TGTGCCAGCAGCCGCGGACAGGGAGCTAACTATGGCTACACCTTC.

Turning to this clone: In the same sample, other DNA sequences code for this CDR3. This chain uses TRBV30 with TRBJ1-1; possible D gene TRBD1, 5 bases. The CDR3 totals 12 residues. CDR1 is GTSNPN and CDR2 is SVGIG in the germline V gene (reference sequence). Trimming took off 0 bases at V and 4 bases at J, with 6 bases between the two ends. The CDR3 region is CAWSVGGTEAFF. The CDR3 nucleotides read TGTGCCTGGAGTGTGGGGGGCACTGAAGCTTTCTTT.

This clone was picked up one time. J is TRBJ2-5 and V is TRBV6-2 or TRBV6-3; TRBD2 matches at 7 bases. The germline gives CDR1 MNHEY, CDR2 SVGEGT. V was pared by 2 bases and J by 3 bases, with 9 bases of the junction left unmatched. The CDR3 length is 16 residues. The CDR3 sequence is CASSYAATSAKETQYF. CDR3 coding DNA: TGTGCCAGCAGTTACGCAGCCACTAGCGCCAAAGAGACCCAGTACTTC.

J is TRBJ2-1 and V is TRBV7-8; TRBD2 aligns across 7 bases. Trimming removed 6 bases from V and 7 bases from J; junction bases left unmatched: 9. Germline V CDR1 and CDR2: SGHVS, FQNEAQ. The length of the CDR3 is 14 residues. As DNA, the CDR3 is TGTGCCAGCAGTCCCGGACTAGTACGGAATGAGCAGTTCTTC. Its protein product is CASSPGLVRNEQFF.

The table lists this clone with a few counts. This sequence joins TRBV28 and TRBJ2-1; TRBD1 is a possible D gene (5 bases). Germline V gives CDR1 MDHEN, CDR2 SYDVKM. With 4 bases removed from V and 10 bases from J, the gap between germline ends came to 20 bases. This CDR3 region has 15 residues. CDR3 nucleotides: TGTGCCAGCAGTTCGTTTCGTGCGGCAGGGTGGGAGCAGTTCTTC. Its protein product is CASSSFRAAGWEQFF.

V gene TRBV28 combines with J gene TRBJ2-2, with TRBD1 matching 7 bases. Germline V gives CDR1 MDHEN, CDR2 SYDVKM. The CDR3 sequence is 14 residues long. Trimming removed 10 bases from V and 5 bases from J; junction bases left unmatched: 10. The DNA for the CDR3 is TGTGCCACTTGTTGGACAGGTCGAACCGGGGAGCTGTTTTTT. As protein: CATCWTGRTGELFF. Combining the CDR3 with reference TRBV28 and TRBJ2-2 gives the whole variable domain DVKVTQSSRYLVKRTGEKVFLECVQDMDHENMFWYRQDPGLGLRLIYFSYDVKMKEKGDIPEGYSVSREKKERFSLILESASTNQTSMYLCATCWTGRTGELFFGEGSRLTVL.

This clone was observed a few times. The rearrangement links TRBV7-9 to TRBJ2-1, with D unresolved. V gave up 4 bases and J gave up 1 base, with 8 bases separating them. CDR3 length equals 14 residues. In germline, CDR1 is SEHNR, CDR2 FQNEAQ (reference sequence). CDR3 coding DNA: TGTGCCAGCAGCTCTAGAGGTTCCTACAATGAGCAGTTCTTC. As protein: CASSSRGSYNEQFF.

V gene TRBV12-3 or TRBV12-4 combines with J gene TRBJ2-7, with 7 bases identical to TRBD2. After removal of 3 bases from V and 4 bases from J, the junction contained 3 bases not matched to a gene. CDR3 size: 13 residues. CDR3: CASSFNSGYEQYF. The CDR3 coding sequence is TGTGCCAGCAGTTTTAATAGCGGGTACGAGCAGTACTTC.

This chain connects TRBV24-1 to TRBJ1-5, with 7 nucleotides matching TRBD1. Trimming cost V 2 bases and J 2 bases; bases outside gene matches: 11. Germline-derived CDR1 and CDR2 are KGHDR and SFDVKD. The CDR3 is 18 residues long. CDR3 DNA: TGTGCCACCAGTGATTCCGACAGGGCCGAGGGGGGCAATCAGCCCCAGCATTTT. Amino acids: CATSDSDRAEGGNQPQHF.

The chain combines TRBV6-5 with TRBJ1-4; TRBD1 matches 7 bases. The length of the CDR3 is 13 residues. Germline loops: CDR1 MNHEY, CDR2 SVGAGI. The trim removed 10 bases at V and 4 bases at J, leaving 6 bases unmatched. The CDR3 here is CATQDRLNEKLFF. The CDR3 bases are TGTGCCACCCAGGACAGGCTTAATGAAAAACTGTTTTTT.

The rearrangement links TRBV5-4 to TRBJ2-5; a weak D match, TRBD2 (6 bases). Germline CDR1 SGHNT, CDR2 YYREEE (reference sequence). The CDR3 consists of 14 residues. Trimming left V 4 bases short and J 0 bases short, with 10 bases between. The CDR3 sequence: CASSPGGDQETQYF. CDR3 coding DNA: TGTGCCAGCAGCCCGGGCGGGGACCAAGAGACCCAGTACTTC.

V gene TRBV10-3 combines with J gene TRBJ2-1, with TRBD2 as a possible D gene (5 bases). V was clipped by 0 bases and J by 0 bases, with 21 bases between them. The CDR3 covers 20 residues. The germline V gene has CDR1 ENHRY and CDR2 SYGVKD. The CDR3 DNA sequence: TGTGCCATCAGTGAGTCCCGAAGTAGCGTGGCGCCGAGCTCCTACAATGAGCAGTTCTTC. Protein sequence: CAISESRSSVAPSSYNEQFF.

The chain has TRBV27 and TRBJ2-3, with 9 bases identical to TRBD1. The J segment lost 4 bases and the V segment lost 3 bases, leaving 8 bases of the junction unmatched. The germline V gene has CDR1 MNHEY and CDR2 SMNVEV (reference sequence). CDR3 size: 16 residues. The CDR3 DNA is TGTGCCAGCAGTTTTTCGGGGACAGGGTATCCAGATACGCAGTATTTT. The encoded protein is CASSFSGTGYPDTQYF.

The genes are TRBV30 and TRBJ2-1, with D possibly TRBD2 on 7 matching bases. Germline CDR1 and CDR2: GTSNPN and SVGIG (reference sequence). Trimming shortened V by 7 bases and J by 9 bases, and 22 bases separated the two germline ends. CDR3 length equals 14 residues. The CDR3 loop reads CASRPRGRAPEQFF. Written as DNA, the CDR3 is TGTGCCTCCCGCCCTAGGGGGAGGGCCCCTGAGCAGTTCTTC.

This clone has only a few counts. For the CDR3, the DNA is TGCGCCAGCAGCACCTCAGGGGATGACTATGGCTACACCTTC. This gives the protein CASSTSGDDYGYTF. The rearrangement uses TRBV5-1 and TRBJ1-2; D might be TRBD1 (6 bases). Germline V gene lookup returns CDR1 SGHRS and CDR2 YFSETQ. V was clipped by 4 bases and J by 3 bases, with 13 bases between them. The length of the CDR3 is 14 residues.

The genes are TRBV3-1 (or the pseudogene TRBV3-2) and TRBJ1-2; no clear D. The CDR3 has 16 amino acids. V shed 3 bases and J shed 0 bases, with 14 bases lying between them. Germline V gene data show CDR1 as LGHDT and CDR2 as YNNKEL (reference sequence). This CDR3 reads CASSQEPGVTNYGYTF. The CDR3 bases are TGTGCCAGCAGCCAGGAACCGGGAGTGACTAACTATGGCTACACCTTC.

The chain recombines TRBV9 with TRBJ2-1, with 7 bases lining up with TRBD1. Germline values: CDR1 SGDLS, CDR2 YYNGEE. V lost 3 bases, J lost 5 bases, and 11 bases stayed unmatched. The CDR3 length is 16 residues. CDR3 in DNA: TGTGCCAGCAGCGCGCTCACAGGGGCAAATAACAATGAGCAGTTCTTC. Translating it yields CASSALTGANNNEQFF. The whole variable domain, filled in from reference TRBV9 and TRBJ2-1, reads DSGVTQTPKHLITATGQRVTLRCSPRSGDLSVYWYQQSLDQGLQFLIQYYNGEERAKGNILERFSAQQFPDLHSELNLSSLELGDSALYFCASSALTGANNNEQFFGPGTRLTVL.

The chain recombines TRBV30 with TRBJ2-1; 11 nucleotides agree with TRBD2. The CDR3 totals 16 residues. V trimming: 2 bases; J trimming: 2 bases; junction bases outside the gene matches: 5. Germline V CDR1 and CDR2: GTSNPN, SVGIG (reference sequence). DNA of the CDR3: TGTGCCTGGAGTCAACCACTAGCGGGAGCCTACAATGAGCAGTTCTTC. Protein: CAWSQPLAGAYNEQFF.